The clone carrying this T cell receptor beta chain was detected many times. Its antigen is not known. The entry originates in a study of neurological immune-mediated disorders. About the study: Among the roughly 35 patients with multiple sclerosis, some 31 were relapsing-remitting, while 3 were secondary progressive. General study findings and limits: The greatest degree of TCR clonal expansion was observed in HTLV-1-associated myelopathy, with the lowest in multiple sclerosis, below that of healthy controls. Sharing of CDR3 amino acid sequences among expanded clones across subjects was absent, suggesting private repertoires in all groups.

Via MiXCR, TCRdb re-called the 5' RACE reads, giving one row per CDR3 protein. The repertoire holds about 60,000 distinct CDR3 sequences, with roughly 3.5% as singletons. Germline V lookup: CDR1 MDHEN, CDR2 SYDVKM. The CDR3 extends over 14 amino acids. V gave up 2 bases and J gave up 1 base, with 8 bases separating them. Unsorted libraries were prepared from 2 million PBMCs held at -80 C. Sequencing input: PBMCs. The rearrangement joins TRBV28 to TRBJ2-5; D is unclear. This clonotype originated in a man aged 25-45 years with multiple sclerosis. DNA of the CDR3: TGTGCCAGCAGTTTAATGGGCATCCAAGAGACCCAGTACTTC. As protein: CASSLMGIQETQYF.